The 21 T cell receptor beta chains in this list originate from one sample, sequenced in a study of blood T cells in healthy people across ages. Sample-barcoded 5' priming and a J-beta primer mix drove a second PCR of 7 to 11 cycles. TCRdb passed the 5' RACE reads through MiXCR, listing each CDR3 protein once. The data show fewer than 2,000,000 distinct CDR3 sequences, more than 35% seen once. Material: blood. The receptor set was obtained from a human donor in good health.

This clonotype was counted once. This chain uses TRBV4-3 with TRBJ2-1; the D is unclear. Per the germline V gene, CDR1 is LGHNA and CDR2 is YSLEER. V was pared by 0 bases and J by 6 bases, with 12 bases between. The CDR3 contains 15 residues. CDR3 in amino acids: CASSQERISTNEQFF. As DNA, the CDR3 is TGCGCCAGCAGCCAAGAAAGGATTAGCACCAATGAGCAGTTCTTC.

There are a few counts of this clonotype. The chain uses TRBV28 and TRBJ1-2; D not resolved. The V end was cut by 3 bases, the J end by 11 bases, with 7 bases between. From germline, CDR1 is MDHEN and CDR2 SYDVKM. CDR3 size: 10 residues. CDR3: CASSFDFYTF. CDR3 nucleotide sequence: TGTGCCAGCAGTTTTGACTTTTACACCTTC.

This clonotype was picked up a small number of times. J is TRBJ2-5 and V is TRBV12-3 or TRBV12-4; D could derive from TRBD1 or TRBD2 (5 bases each). There are 13 residues in the CDR3. Trimming stripped 2 bases from V and 4 bases from J, with 8 bases between. Here the CDR3 DNA reads TGTGCCAGCAGTTTATCGGGGCCAGAGACCCAGTACTTC. It specifies CASSLSGPETQYF.

The chain is built from TRBV7-2 and TRBJ2-5, with TRBD2 identical over 9 bases. V lost 3 bases, J lost 1 base, and 3 bases stayed unmatched. The CDR3 sequence is 15 residues long. Germline CDR1 and CDR2: SGHTA and FQGNSA. The CDR3 sequence is CASSFSGGTQETQYF. The CDR3 coding sequence is TGTGCCAGCAGCTTTAGCGGGGGCACCCAAGAGACCCAGTACTTC.

V and J are TRBV7-2 and TRBJ1-5; D is unresolved. Germline V gene data show CDR1 as SGHTA and CDR2 as FQGNSA. The CDR3 totals 15 residues. The V and J ends lost 2 bases and 0 bases respectively, with 8 bases between them. CDR3 amino acids: CASSLLWGSNQPQHF. DNA of the CDR3: TGTGCCAGCAGCTTATTATGGGGTAGCAATCAGCCCCAGCATTTT.

The J gene is TRBJ2-2, the V gene TRBV10-3; tentative D call: TRBD2 (6 bases). V was clipped by 6 bases and J by 7 bases, with 9 bases between them. Germline V lookup: CDR1 ENHRY, CDR2 SYGVKD. This CDR3 contains 12 residues. The CDR3 spells CAISPGDGELFF. In DNA form, the CDR3 reads TGTGCCATCAGCCCGGGAGACGGGGAGCTGTTTTTT.

The chain employs TRBV9 and TRBJ1-4; D call uncertain. The CDR3 totals 16 residues. V dropped 4 bases and J dropped 5 bases, with 18 bases sitting between them. Germline V lookup: CDR1 SGDLS, CDR2 YYNGEE. The CDR3 nucleotides are TGTGCCAGCAGCATCTCAGCATCGGGTTACAATGAAAAACTGTTTTTT. Residues: CASSISASGYNEKLFF.

The chain carries TRBV2 and TRBJ1-5; 9 bases match TRBD1. Germline V gene data show CDR1 as SNHLY and CDR2 as FYNNEI. The CDR3 contains 14 residues. With 4 bases clipped from V and 5 bases from J, the junction kept 3 bases outside the gene matches. The CDR3 DNA is TGTGCCAGCAGTGTACAGGGGGCGGATCAGCCCCAGCATTTT. Its translation is CASSVQGADQPQHF.

The gene calls are TRBV12-3 or TRBV12-4 and TRBJ2-5; the match to TRBD1 covers 8 bases. This CDR3 is built from 15 residues. The ends lost 2 bases at V and 5 bases at J; junction bases unmatched: 7. CDR3 in DNA: TGTGCCAGCAGTTTATGGGGACAGGTTGCGGAGACCCAGTACTTC. Residues: CASSLWGQVAETQYF.

The chain recombines TRBV5-6 with TRBJ1-2, with D possibly being TRBD1 (6 bases). V shed 4 bases and J shed 5 bases, with 18 bases lying between them. The length of the CDR3 is 15 residues. The germline V gene has CDR1 SGHDT and CDR2 YYEEEE. CDR3 amino acids: CASSLTGTNEYGYTF. CDR3 nucleotide sequence: TGTGCCAGCAGCCTCACCGGGACAAATGAATATGGCTACACCTTC.

The V gene is TRBV6-2 or TRBV6-3, the J gene TRBJ2-7, with D tentatively TRBD1 (5 bases). The CDR3 length is 16 residues. Germline CDR1 reads MNHEY; CDR2 reads SVGEGT. The V end was cut by 4 bases, the J end by 0 bases, with 16 bases between. The CDR3 coding sequence is TGTGCCAGCAGTTGGGGCCCTTGGACACCCTCCTACGAGCAGTACTTC. Its translation is CASSWGPWTPSYEQYF.

This clonotype appeared a few times. This chain joins TRBV4-3 and TRBJ2-7; tentatively, D is TRBD1 or TRBD2 (6 bases each). Germline-derived CDR1 and CDR2 are LGHNA and YSLEER. The CDR3 is 14 residues long. V was clipped by 0 bases and J by 6 bases, with 12 bases between them. CDR3 loop: CASSQDPGALEQYF. For the CDR3, the DNA is TGCGCCAGCAGCCAAGACCCGGGGGCACTCGAGCAGTACTTC.

As concerns this clonotype: Relative to the germline gene, one junction end is altered; a read error may explain this. The chain uses TRBV12-5 and TRBJ1-1; tentatively, D is TRBD1 (5 bases). The CDR3 is 14 residues long. Germline CDR1 reads LGHNT; CDR2 reads FRNRAP. The CDR3 loop reads CASGFTGTGTEAFF. The CDR3 nucleotides are TGTGCTAGCGGTTTCACCGGGACCGGGACTGAAGCTTTCTTT.

This clonotype showed up just a few times. The rearrangement links TRBV15 to TRBJ1-2; 9 nucleotides agree with TRBD1. The CDR3 is 15 residues long. V shed 5 bases and J 6 bases; nucleotides not matched to a gene: 10. Germline V lookup: CDR1 LNHNV, CDR2 YYDKDF (reference sequence). CDR3: CATSPRTGESHGYTF. The CDR3 DNA reads as TGTGCCACCAGCCCCCGGACAGGGGAGTCTCATGGCTACACCTTC. Drawing the rest from reference TRBV15 and TRBJ1-2, the complete variable domain is DAMVIQNPRYQVTQFGKPVTLSCSQTLNHNVMYWYQQKSSQAPKLLFHYYDKDFNNEADTPDNFQSRRPNTSFCFLDIRSPGLGDTAMYLCATSPRTGESHGYTFGSGTRLTVV.

This clonotype was recorded at least ten times. The V and J genes are TRBV20-1 and TRBJ2-7; tentative D call: TRBD1 (5 bases). Germline V gene lookup returns CDR1 DFQATT and CDR2 SNEGSKA (reference sequence). V was shortened by 4 bases and J by 2 bases, with 9 bases between the two germline ends. The CDR3 covers 12 residues. The CDR3 spells CSATGNTYEQYF. The CDR3 DNA is TGCAGTGCTACAGGGAATACCTACGAGCAGTACTTC.

The chain uses TRBV6-5 and TRBJ1-2; D gene unclear. Per the germline V gene, CDR1 is MNHEY and CDR2 is SVGAGI. The CDR3 runs 14 residues. V lost 6 bases to trimming and J lost 3 bases, with 14 bases between them. The CDR3 region is CASRPTEFHYGYTF. CDR3 nucleotides: TGTGCCAGCAGGCCCACCGAGTTTCACTATGGCTACACCTTC.

This clonotype was seen a few times. V and J are TRBV20-1 and TRBJ2-1; 8 bases fit TRBD2. This CDR3 spans 13 amino acids. J lost 2 bases, V lost 4 bases, and 1 base had no gene match. CDR1 and CDR2 from the germline V gene are DFQATT and SNEGSKA (reference sequence). DNA of the CDR3: TGCAGTGCTAAAGCGGGGGCCTACAATGAGCAGTTCTTC. Protein product: CSAKAGAYNEQFF.

Concerning this clonotype itself: One end of the junction does not line up with germline, which may come from a read error. V gene TRBV5-5 combines with J gene TRBJ1-2, with TRBD1 as a possible D gene (6 bases). Germline assignment: CDR1 SGHKS and CDR2 YYEKEE (reference sequence). CDR3 size: 17 residues. The CDR3 DNA reads as TGTGCCAGCAGCTTGGTGCCGGGGGCGGAGACCAACTATGGCTACAACTTC. Amino acid sequence: CASSLVPGAETNYGYNF.

This clonotype came up many times. The J gene is TRBJ2-7, the V gene TRBV6-6; D not certain. CDR1 and CDR2 from the germline V gene are MNHNY and SVGAGI (reference sequence). V lost 0 bases and J lost 1, with 13 bases in between. The CDR3 contains 16 residues. CDR3 sequence: CASSYSHRTLSYEQYF. As DNA, the CDR3 is TGTGCCAGCAGTTACTCCCACAGAACCTTATCCTACGAGCAGTACTTC.

This clonotype was seen repeatedly, ten times or more. The genes are TRBV7-9 and TRBJ2-7; 10 nucleotides line up with TRBD1. Germline V gives CDR1 SEHNR, CDR2 FQNEAQ (reference sequence). The CDR3 loop spans 14 amino acids. J lost 4 bases, V lost 5 bases, and 5 bases had no gene match. The CDR3 reads CASSRDRGAYEQYF. Written as DNA, the CDR3 is TGTGCCAGCAGCCGGGACAGGGGAGCTTACGAGCAGTACTTC.

The chain has TRBV7-8 and TRBJ1-5; D is uncertain. CDR1 is SGHVS and CDR2 is FQNEAQ in the germline V gene. There are 17 residues in the CDR3. Trimming pared 4 bases from V and 6 bases from J, leaving 22 bases between. CDR3 amino acids: CASSSGFSRQAGQPQHF. In DNA form, the CDR3 reads TGTGCCAGCAGCTCGGGGTTCTCACGGCAGGCCGGTCAGCCCCAGCATTTT.